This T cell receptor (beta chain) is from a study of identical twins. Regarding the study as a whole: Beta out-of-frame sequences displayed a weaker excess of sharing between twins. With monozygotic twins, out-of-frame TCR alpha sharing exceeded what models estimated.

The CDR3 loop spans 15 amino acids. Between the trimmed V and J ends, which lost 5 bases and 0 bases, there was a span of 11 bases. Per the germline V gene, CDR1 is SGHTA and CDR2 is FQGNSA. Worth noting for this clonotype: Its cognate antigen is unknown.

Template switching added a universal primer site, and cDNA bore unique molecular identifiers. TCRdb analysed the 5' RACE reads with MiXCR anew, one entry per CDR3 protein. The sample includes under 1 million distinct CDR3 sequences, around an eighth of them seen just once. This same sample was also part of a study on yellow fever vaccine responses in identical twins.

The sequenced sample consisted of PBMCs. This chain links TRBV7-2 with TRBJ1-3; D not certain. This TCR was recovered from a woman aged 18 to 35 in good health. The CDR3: CASSPGFYSGNTIYF. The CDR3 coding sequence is TGTGCCAGCAGCCCCGGGTTTTACTCTGGAAACACCATATATTTT.